This section outlines one T cell receptor beta chain sequence together with its context. The sample originates from a study of blood T cell repertoires in COVID-19. Study overall: COVID-19 samples from acute and convalescent phases originated in the United States, Italy and Spain. T cells, B-cell-depleted T cells, or PBMCs supplied cDNA or gDNA.

As processed by the authors: How many nucleated cells were present was estimated from reference gene primer amplification. Generated by immunoSEQ multiplex PCR, the TCRdb table keeps only in-frame clones and is missing some. For V, J and clone size, that table is used; D and trimming come from the DNA. The repertoire holds roughly 170,000 clones, with around four fifths as singletons. V dropped 0 bases and J dropped 0 bases, with 16 bases sitting between them. This CDR3 has 19 amino acids. Cohorts were assigned according to the clinical history that participants reported. The sequence derives from a woman aged 45 to 65 in a cohort exposed to, infected with or recovered from COVID-19 (not recorded which). Sequencing input: PBMCs or T cells enriched from blood (not recorded which). The V call is TRBV5-3, the J call TRBJ1-6; the D is unclear. TRBV5-3 is filed as an ORF, its function uncertain. The CDR3: CARSLGKCEVSSYNSPLHF. CDR3 DNA: TGTGCCAGAAGCTTGGGAAAGTGCGAGGTTAGCTCCTATAATTCACCCCTCCACTTT.